This T cell receptor beta chain was observed in a study of T cells after yellow fever vaccination. Study-wide points: A faster peak, day 5 versus 15, was reached by the weaker secondary response. FACS-sorted repertoires could harbor abundant contaminating bulk-population clonotypes.

As concerns this clonotype: Its antigen remains unidentified.

Germline V gene sequence: CDR1 SQVTM, CDR2 ANQGSEA. The CDR3 is 10 residues long. The germline V and J ends were trimmed by 5 bases and 10 bases, with 9 bases remaining between them. A universal primer site and UMIs were added as TCR cDNA was made by 5'RACE template switching. TCRdb processed the 5' RACE reads anew with MiXCR; each CDR3 protein has one entry. This table has 360,000 or so distinct CDR3 sequences, about 9.9% appearing once. The input for sequencing was PBMCs, taken on the day of the first yellow fever vaccination. The clonotype was recovered from a man younger than 35 who received the YFV17D yellow fever vaccine. The rearrangement joins TRBV29-1 to TRBJ2-1, with D maybe TRBD2 (5 bases). CDR3 protein: CSVLREEQFF. CDR3 nucleotide sequence: TGCAGCGTTCTCCGGGAAGAGCAGTTCTTC.